This T cell receptor (beta chain) was captured by sequencing in a study of T cell responses to AZD1222 COVID-19 vaccine. Whole-study results and caveats: Donors were largely white British and mainly female; clonal diversity was possibly underestimated. Repertoire collection took place solely once the T cell response had peaked.

With regard to this clone: Its antigen remains unidentified.

The germline V gene has CDR1 SGHNT and CDR2 YENEEA. CDR3 length: 14 amino acids. V lost 0 bases and J lost 6, with 9 bases in between. Profiling relied on immunoSEQ multiplex PCR, and the TCRdb table lists in-frame clones only, not all of them. The table lists about 72,000 clones, 80% to 90% of them singletons. This chain connects TRBV11-3 to TRBJ2-1; D might be TRBD1 (5 bases). Sequences were derived from peripheral blood, sampled on day 0 of AZD1222 vaccination. This clonotype was sampled from an adult in good health. Here the CDR3 DNA reads TGTGCCAGCAGCTTAGACAGGGTGGGCAATGAGCAGTTCTTC. Protein: CASSLDRVGNEQFF.